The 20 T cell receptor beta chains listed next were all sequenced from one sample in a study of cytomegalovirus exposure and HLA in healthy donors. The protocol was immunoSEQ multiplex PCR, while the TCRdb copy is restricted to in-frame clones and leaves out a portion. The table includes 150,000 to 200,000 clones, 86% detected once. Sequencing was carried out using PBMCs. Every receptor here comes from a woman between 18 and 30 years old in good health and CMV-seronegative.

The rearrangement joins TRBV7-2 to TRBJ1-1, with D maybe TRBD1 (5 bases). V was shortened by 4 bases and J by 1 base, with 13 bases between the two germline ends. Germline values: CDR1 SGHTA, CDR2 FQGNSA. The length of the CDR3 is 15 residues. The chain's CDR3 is CASSSPTQGNTEAFF. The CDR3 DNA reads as TGTGCCAGCAGCTCCCCCACTCAGGGGAACACTGAAGCTTTCTTT.

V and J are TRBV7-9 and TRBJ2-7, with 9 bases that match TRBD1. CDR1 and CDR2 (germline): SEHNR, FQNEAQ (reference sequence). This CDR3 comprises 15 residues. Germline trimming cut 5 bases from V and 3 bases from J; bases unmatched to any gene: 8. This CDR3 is CASSGGQGNVYEQYF. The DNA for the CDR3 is TGTGCCAGCAGCGGGGGACAGGGTAACGTCTACGAGCAGTACTTC.

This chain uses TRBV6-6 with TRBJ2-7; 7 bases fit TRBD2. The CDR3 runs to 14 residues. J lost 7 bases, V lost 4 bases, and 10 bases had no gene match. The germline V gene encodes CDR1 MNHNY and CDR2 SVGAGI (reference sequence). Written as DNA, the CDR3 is TGTGCCAGCAGTTTTGCGGGAGTGGGGCAAGAGCAGTACTTC. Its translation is CASSFAGVGQEQYF.

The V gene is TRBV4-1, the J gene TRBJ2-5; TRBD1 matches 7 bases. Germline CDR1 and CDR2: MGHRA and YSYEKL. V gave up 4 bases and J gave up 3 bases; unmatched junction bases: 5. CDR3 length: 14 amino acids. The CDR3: CASSRDRAKETQYF. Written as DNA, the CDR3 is TGCGCCAGCAGCCGTGACAGGGCCAAAGAGACCCAGTACTTC.

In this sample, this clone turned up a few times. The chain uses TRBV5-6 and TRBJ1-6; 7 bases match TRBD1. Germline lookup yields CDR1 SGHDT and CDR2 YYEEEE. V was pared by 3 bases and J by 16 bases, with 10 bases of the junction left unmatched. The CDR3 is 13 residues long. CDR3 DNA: TGTGCCAGCAGCTCGTTTGACAGGGACGCTCTCCACTTT. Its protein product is CASSSFDRDALHF.

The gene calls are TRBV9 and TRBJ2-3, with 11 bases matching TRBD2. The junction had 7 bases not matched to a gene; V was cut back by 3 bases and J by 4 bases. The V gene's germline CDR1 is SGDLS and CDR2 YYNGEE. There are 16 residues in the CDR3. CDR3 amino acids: CASSGYLAGGADTQYF. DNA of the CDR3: TGTGCCAGCAGCGGATATCTAGCGGGGGGTGCAGATACGCAGTATTTT. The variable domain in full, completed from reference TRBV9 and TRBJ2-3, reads DSGVTQTPKHLITATGQRVTLRCSPRSGDLSVYWYQQSLDQGLQFLIQYYNGEERAKGNILERFSAQQFPDLHSELNLSSLELGDSALYFCASSGYLAGGADTQYFGPGTRLTVL.

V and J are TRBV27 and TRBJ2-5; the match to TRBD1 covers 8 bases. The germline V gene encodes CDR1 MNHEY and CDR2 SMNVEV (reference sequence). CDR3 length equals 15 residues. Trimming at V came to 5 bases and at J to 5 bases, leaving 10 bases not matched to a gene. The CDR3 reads CASSAGGSTGETQYF. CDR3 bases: TGTGCCAGCAGTGCAGGGGGCTCGACGGGGGAGACCCAGTACTTC.

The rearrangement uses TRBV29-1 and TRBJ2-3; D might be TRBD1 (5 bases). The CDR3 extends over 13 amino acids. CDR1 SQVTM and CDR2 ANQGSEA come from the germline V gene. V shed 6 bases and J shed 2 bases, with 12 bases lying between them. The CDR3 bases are TGCAGCGTCGGCGACAGATACACAGATACGCAGTATTTT. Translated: CSVGDRYTDTQYF.

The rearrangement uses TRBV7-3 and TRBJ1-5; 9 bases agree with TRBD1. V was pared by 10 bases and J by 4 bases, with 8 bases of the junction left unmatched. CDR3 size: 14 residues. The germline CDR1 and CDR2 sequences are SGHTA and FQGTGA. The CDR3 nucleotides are TGTGCCAACCACGGGGACAGGGTTAATCAGCCCCAGCATTTT. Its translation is CANHGDRVNQPQHF.

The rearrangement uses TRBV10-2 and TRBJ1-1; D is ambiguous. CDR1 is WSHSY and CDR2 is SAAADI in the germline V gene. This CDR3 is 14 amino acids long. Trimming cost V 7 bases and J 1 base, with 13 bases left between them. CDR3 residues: CASNNRATNTEAFF. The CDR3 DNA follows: TGCGCCAGCAACAACAGAGCAACGAACACTGAAGCTTTCTTT.

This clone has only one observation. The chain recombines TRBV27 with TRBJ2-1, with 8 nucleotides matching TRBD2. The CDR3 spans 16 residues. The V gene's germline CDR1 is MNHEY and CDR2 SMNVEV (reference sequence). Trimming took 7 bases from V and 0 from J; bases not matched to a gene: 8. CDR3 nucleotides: TGTGCCAGCACCAACGGGAGGGGGGACTCCTACAATGAGCAGTTCTTC. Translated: CASTNGRGDSYNEQFF.

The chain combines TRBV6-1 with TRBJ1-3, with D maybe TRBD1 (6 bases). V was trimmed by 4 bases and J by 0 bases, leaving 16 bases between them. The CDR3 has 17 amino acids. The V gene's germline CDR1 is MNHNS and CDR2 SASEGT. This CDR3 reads CASSAGTQGISGNTIYF. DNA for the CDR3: TGTGCCAGCAGTGCGGGAACACAGGGTATCTCTGGAAACACCATATATTTT.

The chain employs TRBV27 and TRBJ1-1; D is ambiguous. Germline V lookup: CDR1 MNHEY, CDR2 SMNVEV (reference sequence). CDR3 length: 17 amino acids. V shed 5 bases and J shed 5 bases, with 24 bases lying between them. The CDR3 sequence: CASSRLSFYSGGTEAFF. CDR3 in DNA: TGTGCCAGCAGTCGTCTTTCCTTCTACTCCGGCGGAACTGAAGCTTTCTTT.

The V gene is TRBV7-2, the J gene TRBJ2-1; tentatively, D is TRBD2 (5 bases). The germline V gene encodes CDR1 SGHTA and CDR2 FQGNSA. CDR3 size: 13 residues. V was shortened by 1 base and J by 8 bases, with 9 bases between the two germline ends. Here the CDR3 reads CASSLGTPYEQFF. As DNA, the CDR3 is TGTGCCAGCAGCTTAGGGACTCCTTATGAGCAGTTCTTC.

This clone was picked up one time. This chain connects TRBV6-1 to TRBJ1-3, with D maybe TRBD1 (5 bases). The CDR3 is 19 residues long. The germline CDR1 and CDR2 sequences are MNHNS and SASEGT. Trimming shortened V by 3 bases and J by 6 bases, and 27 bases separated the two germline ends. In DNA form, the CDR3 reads TGTGCCAGCAGTGATGGGGCCGTGTCACTCAGGGATAATGTAAACACCATATATTTT. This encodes CASSDGAVSLRDNVNTIYF.

CDR3 coding DNA: TGTGCCATCATCCGGGACAGGGGCTCTGAAGCTTTCTTT. Amino acids: CAIIRDRGSEAFF. This chain connects TRBV10-3 to TRBJ1-1, with TRBD1 identical over 10 bases. The CDR3 runs to 13 residues. V shed 7 bases and J 6 bases; nucleotides not matched to a gene: 5. In germline, CDR1 is ENHRY, CDR2 SYGVKD.

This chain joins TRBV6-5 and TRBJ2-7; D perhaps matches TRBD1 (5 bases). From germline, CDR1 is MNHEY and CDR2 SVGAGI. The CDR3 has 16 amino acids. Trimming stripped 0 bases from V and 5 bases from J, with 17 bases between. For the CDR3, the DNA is TGTGCCAGCAGTTACTCACCCTGGGTTGGCAGGGACGAGCAGTACTTC. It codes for CASSYSPWVGRDEQYF.

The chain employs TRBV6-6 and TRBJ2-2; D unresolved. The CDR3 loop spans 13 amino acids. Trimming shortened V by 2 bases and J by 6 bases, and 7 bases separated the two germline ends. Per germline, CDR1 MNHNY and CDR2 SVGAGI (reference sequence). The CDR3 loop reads CASSYGPPGELFF. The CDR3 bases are TGTGCCAGCAGTTACGGCCCCCCCGGGGAGCTGTTTTTT.

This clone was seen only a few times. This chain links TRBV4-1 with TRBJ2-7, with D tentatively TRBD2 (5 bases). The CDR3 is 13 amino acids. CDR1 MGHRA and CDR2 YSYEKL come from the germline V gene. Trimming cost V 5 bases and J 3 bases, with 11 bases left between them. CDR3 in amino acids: CASSLDWFYEQYF. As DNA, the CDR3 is TGCGCCAGCAGCTTGGACTGGTTCTACGAGCAGTACTTC.

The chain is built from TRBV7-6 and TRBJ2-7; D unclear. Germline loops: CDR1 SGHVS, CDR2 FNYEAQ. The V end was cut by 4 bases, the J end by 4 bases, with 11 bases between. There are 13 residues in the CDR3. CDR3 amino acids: CASSSGSGYEQYF. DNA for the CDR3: TGTGCCAGCAGCTCCGGCTCGGGTTACGAGCAGTACTTC.